This TCR beta chain came from a study of blood T cell repertoires in COVID-19. Study background: Collection of acute and convalescent COVID-19 samples took place in the United States, Italy and Spain. In each case, the material was cDNA or gDNA derived from T cells, B-cell-depleted T cells, or PBMCs.

Original analysis: Amplification of reference gene primers provided the estimated nucleated cell counts. Data came from immunoSEQ multiplex PCR; TCRdb stores just in-frame clones and leaves some out. V and J calls plus clone size are reproduced from that table; the DNA served to infer D and trimming. The sample records roughly 260,000 clones, around nine tenths being singletons. The germline V gene has CDR1 SGHDT and CDR2 YYEEEE. The germline V and J ends were trimmed by 0 bases and 1 base, with 9 bases remaining between them. The CDR3 sequence is 15 residues long. This clone has just one count. The sequencing sample was made of peripheral blood. The chain links TRBV5-6 to TRBJ2-3; D is possibly TRBD1 (5 bases). This TCR was sampled from a woman in her thirties or forties who had recovered from COVID-19. CDR3 sequence: CASSLGSRGTDTQYF. In DNA, the CDR3 is TGTGCCAGCAGCTTGGGGTCCAGGGGCACAGATACGCAGTATTTT.